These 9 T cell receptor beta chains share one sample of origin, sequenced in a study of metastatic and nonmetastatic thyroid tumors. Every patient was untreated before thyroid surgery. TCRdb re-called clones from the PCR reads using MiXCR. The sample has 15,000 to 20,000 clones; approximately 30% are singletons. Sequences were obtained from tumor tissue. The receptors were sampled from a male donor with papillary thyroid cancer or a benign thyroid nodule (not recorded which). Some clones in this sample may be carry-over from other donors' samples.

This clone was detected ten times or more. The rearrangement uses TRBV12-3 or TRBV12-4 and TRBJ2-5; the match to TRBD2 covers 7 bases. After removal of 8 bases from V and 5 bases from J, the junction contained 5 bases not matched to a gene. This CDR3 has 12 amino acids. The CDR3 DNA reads TGTGCCAGCGGACTTAGCGGGGAGACCCAGTACTTC. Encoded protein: CASGLSGETQYF.

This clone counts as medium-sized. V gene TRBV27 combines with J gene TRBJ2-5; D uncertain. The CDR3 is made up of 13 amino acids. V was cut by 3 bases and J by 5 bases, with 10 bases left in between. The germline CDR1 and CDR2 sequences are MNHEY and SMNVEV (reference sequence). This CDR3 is CASSLWGGETQYF. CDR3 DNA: TGTGCCAGCAGTTTGTGGGGTGGGGAGACCCAGTACTTC.

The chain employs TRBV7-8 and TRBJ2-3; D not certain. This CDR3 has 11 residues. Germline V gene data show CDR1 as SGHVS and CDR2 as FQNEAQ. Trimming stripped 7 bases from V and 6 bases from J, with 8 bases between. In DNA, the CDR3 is TGTGCCAGCACGGGTCGGGATACGCAGTATTTT. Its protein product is CASTGRDTQYF. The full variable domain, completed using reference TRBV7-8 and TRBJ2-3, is GAGVSQSPRYKVAKRGQDVALRCDPISGHVSLFWYQQALGQGPEFLTYFQNEAQLDKSGLPSDRFFAERPEGSVSTLKIQRTQQEDSAVYLCASTGRDTQYFGPGTRLTVL.

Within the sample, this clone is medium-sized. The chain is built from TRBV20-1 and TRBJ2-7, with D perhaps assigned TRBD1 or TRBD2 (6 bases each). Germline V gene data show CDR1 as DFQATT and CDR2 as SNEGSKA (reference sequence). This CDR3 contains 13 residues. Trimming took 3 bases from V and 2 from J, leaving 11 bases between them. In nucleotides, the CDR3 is TGCAGTGCTAGGGTTAGGGGGGCCTACGAGCAGTACTTC. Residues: CSARVRGAYEQYF.

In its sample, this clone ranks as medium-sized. CDR3 loop: CASRSSGVRMNTEAFF. CDR3 DNA sequence: TGTGCCAGCCGCTCTTCAGGGGTTAGGATGAACACTGAAGCTTTCTTT. The chain is built from TRBV27 and TRBJ1-1; tentative D call: TRBD1 (6 bases). V lost 8 bases and J lost 0, with 19 bases in between. The CDR3 covers 16 residues. The germline CDR1 and CDR2 sequences are MNHEY and SMNVEV (reference sequence).

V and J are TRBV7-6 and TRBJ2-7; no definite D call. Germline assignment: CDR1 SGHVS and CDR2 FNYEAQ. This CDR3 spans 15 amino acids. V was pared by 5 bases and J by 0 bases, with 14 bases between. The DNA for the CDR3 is TGTGCCAGCAGCCCCAGTCGAACTTCCTCCTACGAGCAGTACTTC. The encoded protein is CASSPSRTSSYEQYF.

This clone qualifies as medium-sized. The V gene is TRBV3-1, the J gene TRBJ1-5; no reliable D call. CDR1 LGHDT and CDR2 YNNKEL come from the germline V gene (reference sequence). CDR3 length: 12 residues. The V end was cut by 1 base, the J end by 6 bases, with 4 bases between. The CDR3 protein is CASSQGSQPQHF. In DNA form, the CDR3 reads TGTGCCAGCAGCCAAGGGAGTCAGCCCCAGCATTTT.

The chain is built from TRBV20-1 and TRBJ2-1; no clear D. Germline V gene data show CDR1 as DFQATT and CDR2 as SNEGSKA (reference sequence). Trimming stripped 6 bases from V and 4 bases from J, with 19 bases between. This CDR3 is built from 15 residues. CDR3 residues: CSAPYGRSLYNEQFF. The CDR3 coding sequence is TGCAGTGCGCCATACGGACGATCGTTATACAATGAGCAGTTCTTC.

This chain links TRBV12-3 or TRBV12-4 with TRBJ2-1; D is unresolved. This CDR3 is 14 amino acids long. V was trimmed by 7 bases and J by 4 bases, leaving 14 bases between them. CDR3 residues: CASMPAAVYNEQFF. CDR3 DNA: TGTGCCAGCATGCCGGCGGCCGTATACAATGAGCAGTTCTTC.